The clone carrying this TCR beta chain was seen only once. Method: immunoSEQ multiplex PCR; TCRdb's copy keeps in-frame clones and lacks some. The table lists 25,000 to 40,000 clones, around 95% of them singletons. The CDR3 totals 15 residues. Germline CDR1 and CDR2: MNHEY and SVGAGI. Trimming removed 0 bases from V and 3 bases from J, with 12 bases in between. The data belong to a study of T cell clones after liver transplantation. Study background: HCV positivity affected three of eight recipients; the rest lacked autoimmune or viral indications. Samples came pre-transplant, pre-randomization before withdrawal, and post-randomization after withdrawal ended.

Unstimulated PBMCs were sorted into CD3+CD4+ and CD3+CD8+ populations. The sequence derives from a human patient who received a liver transplant. The T cells may come from the graft donor. This specimen consisted of CD8+ T cells from blood, obtained 12 months after liver transplant. The chain uses TRBV6-5 and TRBJ2-7, with D perhaps matching TRBD2 (5 bases). CDR3 protein: CASSYSNGVYYEQYF. For the CDR3, the DNA is TGTGCCAGCAGTTACTCGAACGGGGTCTACTACGAGCAGTACTTC.